The 14 T cell receptor beta chains listed next were all sequenced from one sample in a study of cytomegalovirus exposure and HLA in healthy donors. Data came from immunoSEQ multiplex PCR; TCRdb stores just in-frame clones and leaves some out. The table shows a few hundred thousand clones, with over 75% occurring only once. Sequencing was done on a sample of PBMCs. All receptors come from a man aged 30 to 39 in good health and CMV-seronegative.

This rearrangement joins TRBV5-1 to TRBJ2-3; D call uncertain. The CDR3 runs to 14 residues. Trimming took off 0 bases at V and 2 bases at J, with 7 bases between the two ends. CDR1 and CDR2 (germline): SGHRS, YFSETQ. The CDR3 coding sequence is TGCGCCAGCAGCTTGGGTACAGCCACAGATACGCAGTATTTT. It specifies CASSLGTATDTQYF.

The J gene is TRBJ2-6, the V gene TRBV9, with unresolved D. Trimming took off 3 bases at V and 0 bases at J, with 10 bases between the two ends. Per the germline V gene, CDR1 is SGDLS and CDR2 is YYNGEE. The CDR3 has 16 amino acids. CDR3 bases: TGTGCCAGCAGCGGGCCCGATTACTCTGGGGCCAACGTCCTGACTTTC. It translates to CASSGPDYSGANVLTF.

The J gene is TRBJ2-7, the V gene TRBV27; possible D gene TRBD2, 5 bases. In germline, CDR1 is MNHEY, CDR2 SMNVEV (reference sequence). This CDR3 comprises 13 residues. Trimming took off 2 bases at V and 3 bases at J, with 8 bases between the two ends. CDR3 sequence (DNA): TGTGCCAGCAGTTTAACTAGGAGCTACGAGCAGTACTTC. Protein sequence: CASSLTRSYEQYF.

This chain joins TRBV14 and TRBJ1-2, with 7 bases aligning to TRBD1. The CDR3 has 13 residues. The V gene end was trimmed by 1 base and the J gene end by 11 bases; junction bases not matched to a gene: 7. CDR1 SGHDN and CDR2 FVKESK come from the germline V gene. As DNA, the CDR3 is TGTGCCAGCAGCCAAGGCGGGACAGATTTTTACACCTTC. Its translation is CASSQGGTDFYTF.

This clone is a singleton in its sample. This rearrangement joins TRBV19 to TRBJ2-2, with D perhaps matching TRBD1 (6 bases). Germline lookup yields CDR1 LNHDA and CDR2 SQIVND (reference sequence). Trimming cost V 6 bases and J 0 bases, with 11 bases left between them. The CDR3 is made up of 15 amino acids. CDR3 sequence (DNA): TGTGCCAGTAGCTCAGGGGCGACGAACACCGGGGAGCTGTTTTTT. It specifies CASSSGATNTGELFF.

This clone has more than one count but fewer than ten. The rearrangement uses TRBV27 and TRBJ2-5; tentative D call: TRBD1 (5 bases). Germline V gene lookup returns CDR1 MNHEY and CDR2 SMNVEV (reference sequence). The CDR3 extends over 14 amino acids. V shed 6 bases and J shed 3 bases, with 14 bases lying between them. In nucleotides, the CDR3 is TGTGCCAGCAGCCCCAAGACAGTCGAAGAGACCCAGTACTTC. Translated: CASSPKTVEETQYF.

The chain links TRBV14 to TRBJ2-2; 14 nucleotides match TRBD2. The CDR3 has 18 residues. Germline CDR1 SGHDN, CDR2 FVKESK. V shed 4 bases and J 4 bases; nucleotides not matched to a gene: 8. The CDR3 nucleotides are TGTGCCAGCAGCCGACTAGCGGGGGGGCCGGTCCCCACCGGGGAGCTGTTTTTT. Protein product: CASSRLAGGPVPTGELFF. Supplemented by reference TRBV14 and TRBJ2-2, the full variable domain reads EAGVTQFPSHSVIEKGQTVTLRCDPISGHDNLYWYRRVMGKEIKFLLHFVKESKQDESGMPNNRFLAERTGGTYSTLKVQPAELEDSGVYFCASSRLAGGPVPTGELFFGEGSRLTVL.

The chain employs TRBV15 and TRBJ1-4, with a weak D call TRBD1 (6 bases). Germline V gene data show CDR1 as LNHNV and CDR2 as YYDKDF (reference sequence). This CDR3 contains 16 residues. V was cut by 3 bases and J by 0 bases, with 11 bases left in between. The CDR3: CATSRGRGPTNEKLFF. CDR3 in DNA: TGTGCCACCAGCAGGGGCAGGGGACCAACTAATGAAAAACTGTTTTTT.

This clone appeared a few times. The chain is built from TRBV7-9 and TRBJ2-7; perhaps TRBD1 as D (5 bases). Looked up from germline, CDR1 is SEHNR and CDR2 is FQNEAQ (reference sequence). The CDR3 sequence is 13 residues long. V shed 5 bases and J shed 0 bases, with 8 bases lying between them. The CDR3 region has the DNA TGTGCCAGCAGCGGTAGGGGCTCCTACGAGCAGTACTTC. Protein sequence: CASSGRGSYEQYF.

This clone was observed a few times. V and J are TRBV5-1 and TRBJ1-2; a possible D gene is TRBD1 (6 bases). Looked up from germline, CDR1 is SGHRS and CDR2 is YFSETQ. Deletions cut 0 bases from V and 4 bases from J, with 10 bases between. This CDR3 comprises 14 residues. As DNA, the CDR3 is TGCGCCAGCAGCTTGGGACAGGAGGCCTATGGCTACACCTTC. This codes for CASSLGQEAYGYTF. Together with reference TRBV5-1 and TRBJ1-2, the CDR3 gives the full variable domain: KAGVTQTPRYLIKTRGQQVTLSCSPISGHRSVSWYQQTPGQGLQFLFEYFSETQRNKGNFPGRFSGRQFSNSRSEMNVSTLELGDSALYLCASSLGQEAYGYTFGSGTRLTVV.

The chain combines TRBV19 with TRBJ1-5; D is undetermined. Germline lookup yields CDR1 LNHDA and CDR2 SQIVND (reference sequence). V was cut by 3 bases and J by 3 bases, with 9 bases left in between. The CDR3 is 14 amino acids. CDR3: CASSMEQLNQPQHF. CDR3 sequence (DNA): TGTGCCAGTAGTATGGAACAGCTCAATCAGCCCCAGCATTTT.

Concerning this clone itself: An end of the junction differs from the germline gene, which may be a read error. The chain carries TRBV6-5 and TRBJ2-2; a possible D gene is TRBD1 (5 bases). CDR1 MNHEY and CDR2 SVGAGI come from the germline V gene. This CDR3 region has 16 residues. The CDR3 is CASSYLGRAKTGELFF. In DNA form, the CDR3 reads TGTGCCAGCAGTTACCTGGGCAGGGCGAAAACCGGGGAGCTGTTTTTT.

J is TRBJ2-2 and V is TRBV18; D is possibly TRBD2 (5 bases). The germline V gene has CDR1 KGHSH and CDR2 LQKENI. The length of the CDR3 is 15 residues. The germline V and J ends were trimmed by 3 bases and 5 bases, with 13 bases remaining between them. The CDR3 DNA follows: TGTGCCAGCTCACCCCTCCGGGAAAAAACCGGGGAGCTGTTTTTT. This sequence encodes CASSPLREKTGELFF.

V and J are TRBV10-1 and TRBJ1-5, with 10 nucleotides matching TRBD1. From germline, CDR1 is WNHNN and CDR2 SYGVQD (reference sequence). The CDR3 is 18 amino acids. V lost 0 bases, J lost 0 bases, and 5 bases stayed unmatched. CDR3 residues: CASSESRTGGDSNQPQHF. The CDR3 nucleotides are TGCGCCAGCAGTGAGTCGCGGACAGGGGGGGATAGCAATCAGCCCCAGCATTTT.